This T cell receptor beta chain was recovered during a study of PD-1 blockade in classical Hodgkin lymphoma. As for this clone: The antigen remains unidentified.

The assay was immunoSEQ multiplex PCR, and TCRdb's table has in-frame clones only and misses some. The data show 25,000 to 30,000 clones, under 85% seen once. Notes on the study in general: Similar baseline diversity was found in complete responders and newly diagnosed patients. Significant TCR diversity gains by C4D1 occurred in CD4+ but not CD8+ cells. Healthy donors were reported to have higher baseline TCR diversity than newly diagnosed patients.

No patient escaped relapse after autologous stem cell transplantation, and brentuximab vedotin exposure varied. Patients reached a best response of complete response, partial response or progressive disease. The sequencing here drew on peripheral blood mononuclear cells (PBMCs), taken before the second cycle of nivolumab. This TCR came from a human donor with classical Hodgkin lymphoma.

Written as DNA, the CDR3 is TGTGCCATCAGTGAGAGGGACAGAGAAAACACCATATATTTT. It translates to CAISERDRENTIYF. The chain recombines TRBV10-3 with TRBJ1-3; 7 positions agree with TRBD1. The CDR3 is 14 amino acids. CDR1 and CDR2 (germline): ENHRY, SYGVKD. V shed 2 bases, J shed 6 bases, and the junction held 4 bases outside the gene matches.